What follows are 22 T cell receptor beta chains derived from one specimen sequenced in a study of cytomegalovirus exposure and HLA in healthy donors (dated by TCRdb to the late 2010s). Libraries were constructed by the immunoSEQ multiplex PCR assay. A mixture of 60 forward primers for TCR Vbeta segments and 13 reverse primers for TCR Jbeta segments was used in the multiplex PCR. The clones in this table, taken by TCRdb from immuneACCESS, are in-frame only. Not every clone is retained; where verified, under half of the shortfall comes from an unresolved V gene, and the cause of the rest is unknown. The sample table records 130,000 to 150,000 clones; 80% of these occur just once. The ten largest clones add up to about 5% of the sample. Sequencing used PBMCs. The source of these receptors is a male donor in good health and CMV-seronegative.

This clone has only a few counts. The J gene is TRBJ1-5, the V gene TRBV6-5, with D tentatively TRBD1 (6 bases). Deletions cut 5 bases from V and 4 bases from J, with 12 bases between. CDR1 MNHEY and CDR2 SVGAGI come from the germline V gene. The CDR3 covers 14 residues. The CDR3 loop is CASSPGQKNQPQHF. The CDR3 DNA is TGTGCCAGCAGTCCCGGACAGAAGAATCAGCCCCAGCATTTT.

This chain uses TRBV11-1 with TRBJ2-3; a possible D gene is TRBD2 (6 bases). The germline gives CDR1 SGHAT, CDR2 FQDESV (reference sequence). CDR3 length: 15 residues. V was clipped by 5 bases and J by 4 bases, with 16 bases between them. The CDR3 reads CASSTWTGGADTQYF. The CDR3 DNA reads TGTGCCAGCAGCACCTGGACGGGCGGGGCAGATACGCAGTATTTT.

The chain uses TRBV2 and TRBJ2-3; 7 bases map to TRBD1. Germline lookup yields CDR1 SNHLY and CDR2 FYNNEI. The CDR3 is 16 amino acids. V dropped 1 base and J dropped 2; count of bases not matched to a gene: 6. The CDR3 sequence: CASSEDNRGDTDTQYF. Written as DNA, the CDR3 is TGTGCCAGCAGTGAAGATAACAGGGGAGACACAGATACGCAGTATTTT.

The chain uses TRBV7-6 and TRBJ1-4, with D uncertain. Per germline, CDR1 SGHVS and CDR2 FNYEAQ. Trimming stripped 5 bases from V and 1 base from J, with 8 bases between. The CDR3 has 14 residues. For the CDR3, the DNA is TGTGCCAGCAGCCTCGGGAGAACTAATGAAAAACTGTTTTTT. Its protein is CASSLGRTNEKLFF. Full variable domain (rest looked up from reference TRBV7-6 and TRBJ1-4): GAGVSQSPRYKVTKRGQDVALRCDPISGHVSLYWYRQALGQGPEFLTYFNYEAQQDKSGLPNDRFSAERPEGSISTLTIQRTEQRDSAMYRCASSLGRTNEKLFFGSGTQLSVL.

This clone was observed a few times. This chain joins TRBV4-3 and TRBJ2-5, with 7 bases that match TRBD2. Judging by the DNA end, TRBJ2-7 fits better; the J call may be wrong. Germline V gene data show CDR1 as LGHNA and CDR2 as YSLEER. CDR3 size: 16 residues. The CDR3 DNA follows: TGCGCCAGCAGCCAGTTCTTTGGGGGGACTACCTACGAGCAGTACTTC. This sequence encodes CASSQFFGGTTYEQYF.

The chain carries TRBV5-1 and TRBJ2-7; TRBD1 is a possible D gene (8 bases). From germline, CDR1 is SGHRS and CDR2 YFSETQ. V was trimmed by 5 bases and J by 2 bases, leaving 17 bases between them. There are 15 residues in the CDR3. The DNA for the CDR3 is TGCGCCAGCAGGAAGGGGGGGACAGGCCCCTACGAGCAGTACTTC. Translated, it gives CASRKGGTGPYEQYF.

The rearrangement joins TRBV7-9 to TRBJ2-3, with a possible D match to TRBD1 (6 bases). The CDR3 runs 15 residues. With 1 base removed from V and 1 base from J, the gap between germline ends came to 9 bases. CDR1 SEHNR and CDR2 FQNEAQ come from the germline V gene (reference sequence). The CDR3 DNA is TGTGCCAGCAGCTTAGTGCGACAGGGCACAGATACGCAGTATTTT. Protein: CASSLVRQGTDTQYF.

The rearrangement uses TRBV5-1 and TRBJ2-5; D may be TRBD1 (6 bases). Germline V gives CDR1 SGHRS, CDR2 YFSETQ. The V gene lost 3 bases and the J gene lost 5 bases, with 17 bases spanning the gap. The CDR3 length is 15 residues. CDR3 coding DNA: TGCGCCAGCAGCTCCCAGGGGTTTAGGGGGGAGACCCAGTACTTC. Translation gives CASSSQGFRGETQYF.

The chain employs TRBV15 and TRBJ2-1; D is undetermined. V was shortened by 4 bases and J by 0 bases, with 13 bases between the two germline ends. Looked up from germline, CDR1 is LNHNV and CDR2 is YYDKDF (reference sequence). The CDR3 covers 16 residues. The CDR3 here is CATSTPLLSSYNEQFF. The CDR3 nucleotides are TGTGCCACCAGCACCCCCCTTTTGAGCTCCTACAATGAGCAGTTCTTC.

This clone was detected once. In the same sample, other DNA sequences code for this CDR3. The chain carries TRBV9 and TRBJ2-1, with no clear D. Deletions cut 2 bases from V and 4 bases from J, with 10 bases between. Germline assignment: CDR1 SGDLS and CDR2 YYNGEE. The CDR3 totals 14 residues. CDR3 sequence: CASSVGGGYNEQFF. The CDR3 DNA sequence: TGTGCCAGCAGCGTTGGCGGCGGTTACAATGAGCAGTTCTTC.

The chain carries TRBV25-1 and TRBJ1-1; 7 positions agree with TRBD1. The CDR3 is 14 residues long. The germline CDR1 and CDR2 sequences are MGHDK and SYGVNS. J lost 2 bases, V lost 8 bases, and 8 bases had no gene match. This CDR3 reads CASGSGQANTEAFF. In DNA, the CDR3 is TGTGCCAGCGGATCCGGACAGGCAAACACTGAAGCTTTCTTT.

V and J are TRBV5-1 and TRBJ2-7, with TRBD1 identical over 10 bases. The CDR3 is 15 residues long. The trim removed 2 bases at V and 4 bases at J, leaving 6 bases unmatched. Germline V gene sequence: CDR1 SGHRS, CDR2 YFSETQ. The CDR3, as DNA: TGCGCCAGCAGCTTCGAGACAGGGGGCATGTACGAGCAGTACTTC. It codes for CASSFETGGMYEQYF. Complete variable domain (other parts from reference TRBV5-1 and TRBJ2-7): KAGVTQTPRYLIKTRGQQVTLSCSPISGHRSVSWYQQTPGQGLQFLFEYFSETQRNKGNFPGRFSGRQFSNSRSEMNVSTLELGDSALYLCASSFETGGMYEQYFGPGTRLTVT.

J is TRBJ1-3 and V is TRBV9; 7 bases match TRBD1. V dropped 3 bases and J dropped 4; count of bases not matched to a gene: 7. Germline CDR1 reads SGDLS; CDR2 reads YYNGEE. The CDR3 sequence is 15 residues long. The CDR3 DNA is TGTGCCAGCAGCGCAACAGGGGCGGTCGGAAACACCATATATTTT. Amino acids: CASSATGAVGNTIYF.

The chain employs TRBV27 and TRBJ2-7, with D perhaps matching TRBD1 (6 bases). Germline-derived CDR1 and CDR2 are MNHEY and SMNVEV (reference sequence). The CDR3 loop spans 14 amino acids. Trimming removed 6 bases at V and 0 bases at J, with 12 bases between. CDR3 bases: TGTGCCAGCAGAGACCCGGGACACTCCTACGAGCAGTACTTC. Its protein product is CASRDPGHSYEQYF.

The rearrangement links TRBV30 to TRBJ1-2; D is unresolved. In germline, CDR1 is GTSNPN, CDR2 SVGIG (reference sequence). This CDR3 has 12 amino acids. Trimming removed 3 bases from V and 2 bases from J, with 7 bases in between. CDR3 protein: CAWRTDNYGYTF. CDR3 DNA sequence: TGTGCCTGGAGAACAGACAACTATGGCTACACCTTC.

V is TRBV4-2 and J is TRBJ1-2, with D unclear. CDR3 size: 15 residues. The germline V gene encodes CDR1 LGHNA and CDR2 YNFKEQ. V was cut by 0 bases and J by 0 bases, with 8 bases left in between. In DNA, the CDR3 is TGTGCCAGCAGCCAAGATCCCGGTTCTAACTATGGCTACACCTTC. Amino acids: CASSQDPGSNYGYTF.

The CDR3: CASSMGAGGTDTQYF. The CDR3 DNA is TGTGCCAGTAGTATGGGAGCGGGGGGCACAGATACGCAGTATTTT. The chain couples TRBV19 to TRBJ2-3, with 8 positions matching TRBD2. There are 15 residues in the CDR3. V dropped 3 bases and J dropped 1; count of bases not matched to a gene: 3. Germline V CDR1 and CDR2: LNHDA, SQIVND (reference sequence).

The V and J genes are TRBV5-1 and TRBJ2-3; a possible D gene is TRBD2 (6 bases). This CDR3 has 14 amino acids. Trimming cost V 4 bases and J 0 bases, with 9 bases left between them. CDR1 SGHRS and CDR2 YFSETQ come from the germline V gene. The CDR3 DNA reads TGCGCCAGCAGCACGGAGGGGAGCACAGATACGCAGTATTTT. Translation: CASSTEGSTDTQYF.

J is TRBJ1-1 and V is TRBV18; no reliable D call. Germline CDR1 KGHSH, CDR2 LQKENI. The CDR3 length is 16 residues. Trimming left V 2 bases short and J 0 bases short, with 13 bases between. As DNA, the CDR3 is TGTGCCAGCTCACCATCATACGCGGCCCTGAACACTGAAGCTTTCTTT. Translating it yields CASSPSYAALNTEAFF.

The chain couples TRBV19 to TRBJ1-2; 10 positions match TRBD1. V lost 7 bases and J lost 7; bases outside the gene matches: 12. Per the germline V gene, CDR1 is LNHDA and CDR2 is SQIVND (reference sequence). This CDR3 is built from 15 residues. CDR3 sequence reads: CASTSPDRGLFGYTF. The DNA of the CDR3 is TGTGCCAGTACCTCGCCCGACAGGGGGCTGTTTGGCTACACCTTC.

This clone was counted only a few times. The chain has TRBV6-4 and TRBJ2-1, with 13 bases identical to TRBD2. CDR1 and CDR2 (germline): MRHNA, SNTAGT. The trim removed 4 bases at V and 8 bases at J, leaving 5 bases unmatched. This CDR3 spans 15 amino acids. The CDR3 bases are TGTGCCAGCAGTGGGACTAGCGGGGGCCCAGATGAGCAGTTCTTC. Translation gives CASSGTSGGPDEQFF.

The chain links TRBV18 to TRBJ1-1; D remains unclear. V lost 3 bases to trimming and J lost 5 bases, with 10 bases between them. Germline loops: CDR1 KGHSH, CDR2 LQKENI. The CDR3 runs to 13 residues. The CDR3 spells CASSPGGQTEAFF. The CDR3 nucleotides are TGTGCCAGCTCACCGGGAGGGCAGACTGAAGCTTTCTTT. The entire variable domain, with the rest obtained from reference TRBV18 and TRBJ1-1, is as follows: NAGVMQNPRHLVRRRGQEARLRCSPMKGHSHVYWYRQLPEEGLKFMVYLQKENIIDESGMPKERFSAEFPKEGPSILRIQQVVRGDSAAYFCASSPGGQTEAFFGQGTRLTVV.